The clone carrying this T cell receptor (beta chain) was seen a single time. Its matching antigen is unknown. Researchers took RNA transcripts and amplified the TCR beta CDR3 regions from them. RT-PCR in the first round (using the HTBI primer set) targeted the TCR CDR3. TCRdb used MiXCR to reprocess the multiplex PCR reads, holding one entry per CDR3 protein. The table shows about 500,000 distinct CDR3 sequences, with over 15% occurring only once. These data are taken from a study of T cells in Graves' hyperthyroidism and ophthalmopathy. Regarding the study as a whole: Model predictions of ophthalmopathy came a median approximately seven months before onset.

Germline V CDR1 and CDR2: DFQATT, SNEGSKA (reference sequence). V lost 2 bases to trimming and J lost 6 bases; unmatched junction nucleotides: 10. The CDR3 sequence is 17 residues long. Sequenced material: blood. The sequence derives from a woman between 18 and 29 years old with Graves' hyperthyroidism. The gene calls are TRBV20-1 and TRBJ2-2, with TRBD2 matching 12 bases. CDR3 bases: TGCAGTGCTAGATCCTGGGTGACTAGCGGGAGAGCCGGGGAGCTGTTTTTT. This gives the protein CSARSWVTSGRAGELFF.